This TCR beta chain was retrieved from a study of technical replicates of blood from a handful of donors. Only in-frame clones appear in the TCRdb table, and some are missing; sequencing was by immunoSEQ multiplex PCR. Among over 65,000 clones listed, 98% were seen once. V was cut by 0 bases and J by 8 bases, with 11 bases left in between. CDR3 length equals 14 residues. Germline lookup yields CDR1 SGHAT and CDR2 FQNNGV. This receptor was taken from a human donor in good health. The sequenced sample was T cells isolated from PBMCs. The chain links TRBV11-2 to TRBJ2-1; tentative D call: TRBD2 (5 bases). The CDR3 region is CASSLELGDDEQFF. The CDR3 bases are TGTGCCAGCAGCTTAGAGCTCGGGGATGATGAGCAGTTCTTC.